Here is one T cell receptor (beta chain) with its context. Germline values: CDR1 MDHEN, CDR2 SYDVKM. CDR3 size: 14 residues. Unmatched junction bases numbered 2, after V lost 6 bases and J lost 2 bases. Using immunoSEQ multiplex PCR, the repertoire was profiled, and TCRdb retains in-frame clones only, with some absent. The table includes nearly 200,000 clones, roughly 88% detected once. The data belong to a study of cytomegalovirus exposure and HLA in healthy donors. The receptor was derived from a woman younger than 45 in good health and CMV-seropositive. Sequencing was carried out using PBMCs. The rearrangement links TRBV28 to TRBJ1-5; 9 bases fit TRBD1. DNA of the CDR3: TGTGCCAGCAGAACAGGGGGCGGCAATCAGCCCCAGCATTTT. This encodes CASRTGGGNQPQHF.